The T cell receptor (beta chain) described here comes from a study of cytomegalovirus exposure and HLA in healthy donors. Whole-study results and caveats: Analyzed later, most CMV-associated TCR beta chains appeared HLA-restricted. In vitro, a few CMV-associated chains proved specific for CMV antigens. Data from an earlier analysis indicated that most TCR beta V segments were productive either about 87% or about 30% of the time. Some public TCRs appeared in many individuals, while most sequences were rare.

With regard to this clone: Its antigen remains unidentified.

Germline-derived CDR1 and CDR2 are KGHSH and LQKENI. The V and J ends lost 0 bases and 1 base respectively, with 6 bases between them. This CDR3 is 14 amino acids long. PCR used 60 Vbeta primers and 13 Jbeta primers. TCRdb keeps only in-frame clones here, not all; method: immunoSEQ multiplex PCR. The table records under 110,000 clones, roughly 80% of them present only once. Specimen: PBMCs. The genes are TRBV18 and TRBJ1-2; the D is unclear. The source is a man aged 35 to 55 in good health and CMV-seronegative. The DNA for the CDR3 is TGTGCCAGCTCACCACCGTTAGATAACTATGGCTACACCTTC. Translation gives CASSPPLDNYGYTF.